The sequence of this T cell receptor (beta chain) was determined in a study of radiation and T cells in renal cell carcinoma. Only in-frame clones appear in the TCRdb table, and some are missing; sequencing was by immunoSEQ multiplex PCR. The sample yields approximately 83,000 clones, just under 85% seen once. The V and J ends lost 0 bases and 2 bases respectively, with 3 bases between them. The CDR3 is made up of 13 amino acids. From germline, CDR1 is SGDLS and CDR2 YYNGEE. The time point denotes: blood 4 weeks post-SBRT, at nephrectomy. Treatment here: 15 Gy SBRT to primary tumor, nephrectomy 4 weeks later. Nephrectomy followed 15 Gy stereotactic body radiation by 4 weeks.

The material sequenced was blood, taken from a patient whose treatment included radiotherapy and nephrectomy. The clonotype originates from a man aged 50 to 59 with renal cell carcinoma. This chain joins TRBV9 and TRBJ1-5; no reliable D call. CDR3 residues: CASSVAGNQPQHF. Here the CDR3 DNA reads TGTGCCAGCAGCGTAGCTGGCAATCAGCCCCAGCATTTT. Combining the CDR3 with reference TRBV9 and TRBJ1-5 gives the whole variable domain DSGVTQTPKHLITATGQRVTLRCSPRSGDLSVYWYQQSLDQGLQFLIQYYNGEERAKGNILERFSAQQFPDLHSELNLSSLELGDSALYFCASSVAGNQPQHFGDGTRLSIL.